Described below is a single TCR beta chain sequence and its context. The V gene lost 3 bases and the J gene lost 0 bases, with 18 bases spanning the gap. Germline V gene sequence: CDR1 LGHNT, CDR2 FRNRAP. The CDR3 has 18 amino acids. RNA transcripts gave rise to amplified TCR beta CDR3 regions. An initial round of RT-PCR targeting the TCR CDR3 relied on the HTBI primer set. TCRdb reprocessed the multiplex PCR reads with MiXCR, giving one entry per CDR3 protein. The table records around 300,000 distinct CDR3 sequences, approximately 13% of them present only once. These data are taken from a study of T cells in Graves' hyperthyroidism and ophthalmopathy. Background on the study: Prior to any treatment, at the point of initial diagnosis, peripheral blood was collected.

V gene TRBV12-5 combines with J gene TRBJ2-1; tentative D call: TRBD2 (6 bases). Sample: blood. The receptor's source is a woman aged 40 to 50 with Graves' ophthalmopathy. As DNA, the CDR3 is TGTGCTAGTGGTTTCATGGGGGGTCCGCAAGTCTCCTACAATGAGCAGTTCTTC. Its protein is CASGFMGGPQVSYNEQFF. The complete variable domain, with remaining parts taken from reference TRBV12-5 and TRBJ2-1, reads DARVTQTPRHKVTEMGQEVTMRCQPILGHNTVFWYRQTMMQGLELLAYFRNRAPLDDSGMPKDRFSAEMPDATLATLKIQPSEPRDSAVYFCASGFMGGPQVSYNEQFFGPGTRLTVL.